The 21 T cell receptor beta chains given below trace back to one sample, sequenced in a study of patients and donors after allogeneic stem cell transplantation. TCRdb re-called the RT-PCR reads through MiXCR, storing one row per CDR3 protein. This table has approximately 200,000 distinct CDR3 sequences, roughly an eighth appearing once. Input material: blood, either unsorted or a sorted T cell fraction (not recorded which). These receptors were taken from a human donor who was either an allogeneic HSCT recipient or a stem cell or donor lymphocyte infusion donor (not recorded which). It is not recorded whose cells these are; they may come from a transplant donor.

In this sample, this clonotype turned up many times. The chain employs TRBV20-1 and TRBJ2-7; 7 nucleotides align to TRBD1. J was trimmed by 2 bases and V by 5 bases; bases with no gene match: 6. This CDR3 region has 13 residues. Germline V CDR1 and CDR2: DFQATT, SNEGSKA (reference sequence). The CDR3 DNA sequence: TGCAGTGCTTGGGGACAGCGAACCTACGAGCAGTACTTC. Protein product: CSAWGQRTYEQYF.

This clonotype came up a few times. V and J are TRBV19 and TRBJ2-1; either TRBD1 or TRBD2 may fit D (5 bases each). CDR1 LNHDA and CDR2 SQIVND come from the germline V gene (reference sequence). The CDR3 spans 14 residues. V was trimmed by 8 bases and J by 7 bases, leaving 18 bases between them. CDR3 nucleotides: TGTGCCAGTCTGTCGGGGCCCGCTGGGAATGAGCAGTTCTTC. Encoded protein: CASLSGPAGNEQFF.

This clonotype was seen only a few times. The chain joins TRBV3-1 to TRBJ1-3, with D tentatively TRBD1 (5 bases). The CDR3 consists of 15 residues. The V gene's germline CDR1 is LGHDT and CDR2 YNNKEL (reference sequence). V dropped 4 bases and J dropped 0 bases, with 10 bases sitting between them. Here the CDR3 reads CASSRYRTSGNTIYF. The CDR3 DNA is TGTGCCAGCAGCCGTTACAGGACCTCTGGAAACACCATATATTTT.

V is TRBV7-9 and J is TRBJ2-2; TRBD2 is a possible D gene (5 bases). Trimming shortened V by 5 bases and J by 2 bases, and 18 bases separated the two germline ends. Germline assignment: CDR1 SEHNR and CDR2 FQNEAQ (reference sequence). The length of the CDR3 is 17 residues. CDR3 protein: CASSGLPGHYNTGELFF. For the CDR3, the DNA is TGTGCCAGCAGCGGACTCCCGGGTCACTATAACACCGGGGAGCTGTTTTTT. Drawing the rest from reference TRBV7-9 and TRBJ2-2, the complete variable domain is DTGVSQNPRHKITKRGQNVTFRCDPISEHNRLYWYRQTLGQGPEFLTYFQNEAQLEKSRLLSDRFSAERPKGSFSTLEIQRTEQGDSAMYLCASSGLPGHYNTGELFFGEGSRLTVL.

This chain connects TRBV7-2 to TRBJ2-1; the D is unclear. CDR1 is SGHTA, CDR2 FQGNSA, per germline. This CDR3 spans 11 amino acids. Trimming shortened V by 0 bases and J by 11 bases, and 5 bases separated the two germline ends. The CDR3 coding sequence is TGTGCCAGCAGCTTAGCTGGAAAGCAGTTCTTC. This encodes CASSLAGKQFF.

The gene calls are TRBV6-5 and TRBJ2-3; possible D gene TRBD1, 7 bases. This CDR3 comprises 13 residues. Trimming shortened V by 4 bases and J by 7 bases, and 12 bases separated the two germline ends. In germline, CDR1 is MNHEY, CDR2 SVGAGI. CDR3 coding DNA: TGTGCCAGCAGTTGGGGGGACAGAAATACGCAGTATTTT. This codes for CASSWGDRNTQYF.

This clonotype came up a few times. The chain combines TRBV7-9 with TRBJ1-5; unclear D gene. Germline CDR1 and CDR2: SEHNR and FQNEAQ (reference sequence). The CDR3 spans 14 residues. V lost 3 bases, J lost 5 bases, and 11 bases lay in between. The CDR3 loop is CASSLDGFDQPQHF. CDR3 nucleotide sequence: TGTGCCAGCAGCTTGGATGGATTCGATCAGCCCCAGCATTTT.

This clonotype was found once. The V and J genes are TRBV19 and TRBJ2-6, with a possible D match to TRBD1 (6 bases). CDR1 is LNHDA and CDR2 is SQIVND in the germline V gene (reference sequence). The CDR3 has 15 amino acids. V lost 5 bases and J 0 bases, leaving 8 bases between the germline ends. The CDR3 DNA reads as TGTGCCAGTAGTGGCAGGGGCTCTGGGGCCAACGTCCTGACTTTC. Translation: CASSGRGSGANVLTF.

The chain joins TRBV12-3 or TRBV12-4 to TRBJ2-4, with 10 bases matching TRBD1. The trim removed 6 bases at V and 15 bases at J, leaving 17 bases unmatched. This CDR3 has 15 amino acids. DNA for the CDR3: TGTGCCAGCAGCAAAGGGCGGGACAGGGGCCCCGGGAGGTACTTC. Translated: CASSKGRDRGPGRYF.

The chain uses TRBV6-1 and TRBJ2-3, with 10 bases that match TRBD2. With V trimmed by 6 bases and J by 3 bases, 6 bases remained unmatched. The CDR3 contains 15 residues. CDR1 and CDR2 (germline): MNHNS, SASEGT. The CDR3 nucleotides are TGTGCCAGCAGGGGTGAGCGGGGGGGTACAGATACGCAGTATTTT. Translated, it gives CASRGERGGTDTQYF.

The gene calls are TRBV3-1 and TRBJ2-3, with D unclear. This CDR3 region has 15 residues. Germline loops: CDR1 LGHDT, CDR2 YNNKEL (reference sequence). V dropped 1 base and J dropped 6 bases, with 14 bases sitting between them. CDR3 residues: CASSQGRIPRDTQYF. The CDR3 DNA reads TGTGCCAGCAGCCAAGGTCGGATCCCTAGGGATACGCAGTATTTT.

The CDR3 is CSASTWSGPIDYTF. The CDR3 region has the DNA TGCAGTGCTAGTACATGGTCAGGGCCTATCGACTACACCTTC. This chain uses TRBV20-1 with TRBJ1-2; possibly TRBD1 for D (5 bases). From germline, CDR1 is DFQATT and CDR2 SNEGSKA (reference sequence). The length of the CDR3 is 14 residues. V lost 3 bases and J 10 bases, leaving 21 bases between the germline ends.

This clonotype was picked up many times. The chain carries TRBV20-1 and TRBJ1-5; 10 bases fit TRBD1. The CDR3 covers 14 residues. Germline CDR1 and CDR2: DFQATT and SNEGSKA (reference sequence). J lost 5 bases, V lost 1 base, and 2 bases had no gene match. The CDR3 loop is CSARGQGAYQPQHF. In nucleotides, the CDR3 is TGCAGTGCTAGAGGACAGGGGGCATATCAGCCCCAGCATTTT.

This clonotype has only a few counts. In nucleotides, the CDR3 is TGTGCCAGCAGCTTAACGTCCAGGGGAGACACTGAAGCTTTCTTT. Translating it yields CASSLTSRGDTEAFF. The rearrangement uses TRBV7-3 and TRBJ1-1; D possibly corresponds to TRBD1 (6 bases). This CDR3 is 15 amino acids long. Trimming took off 0 bases at V and 3 bases at J, with 11 bases between the two ends. Germline V gene sequence: CDR1 SGHTA, CDR2 FQGTGA.

The chain has TRBV5-1 and TRBJ1-1; the D is unclear. Germline values: CDR1 SGHRS, CDR2 YFSETQ. V was trimmed by 1 base and J by 3 bases, leaving 10 bases between them. The CDR3 length is 14 residues. CDR3 bases: TGCGCCAGCAGCTTGATTGGGGAGGACACTGAAGCTTTCTTT. It is translated as CASSLIGEDTEAFF.

The chain employs TRBV2 and TRBJ1-1; D is undetermined. The CDR3 runs 14 residues. Germline CDR1 and CDR2: SNHLY and FYNNEI. V dropped 4 bases and J dropped 1 base, with 10 bases sitting between them. The CDR3 nucleotides read TGTGCCAGCAGTGTTTGGGTAGGGAACACTGAAGCTTTCTTT. Encoded protein: CASSVWVGNTEAFF.

This clonotype was detected ten times or more. The chain combines TRBV6-1 with TRBJ2-2; 8 positions match TRBD2. The junction had 7 bases not matched to a gene; V was cut back by 5 bases and J by 2 bases. The CDR3 length is 16 residues. CDR1 MNHNS and CDR2 SASEGT come from the germline V gene. The CDR3 loop reads CASSTRAGGNTGELFF. In DNA form, the CDR3 reads TGTGCCAGCAGTACCCGGGCGGGAGGAAACACCGGGGAGCTGTTTTTT.

This clonotype has only a few counts. The chain carries TRBV4-3 and TRBJ2-6; a weak D match, TRBD2 (5 bases). Trimming removed 0 bases from V and 0 bases from J, with 6 bases in between. This CDR3 contains 16 residues. Per germline, CDR1 LGHNA and CDR2 YSLEER. The CDR3 is CASSQDTSSGANVLTF. The CDR3 DNA is TGCGCCAGCAGCCAAGATACTAGCTCTGGGGCCAACGTCCTGACTTTC.

This clonotype was recorded at least ten times. The V and J genes are TRBV27 and TRBJ2-5, with D possibly being TRBD2 (5 bases). CDR3 size: 12 residues. V shed 6 bases and J shed 7 bases, with 12 bases lying between them. The germline gives CDR1 MNHEY, CDR2 SMNVEV (reference sequence). DNA for the CDR3: TGTGCCAGCAGGCGAAGCGGTGGGACCCAGTACTTC. This translates into CASRRSGGTQYF.

This rearrangement joins TRBV20-1 to TRBJ1-6; D call uncertain. CDR1 is DFQATT and CDR2 is SNEGSKA in the germline V gene (reference sequence). V shed 3 bases and J shed 2 bases, with 14 bases lying between them. The CDR3 length is 16 residues. The CDR3 DNA reads TGCAGTGCTAGGGTGGGGAATAAGGCCTATAATTCACCCCTCCACTTT. Translating it yields CSARVGNKAYNSPLHF.

This clonotype has just a few counts. DNA of the CDR3: TGCGCCAGCAGCTTGTACCCCGGGACGATGAACACTGAAGCTTTCTTT. Protein sequence: CASSLYPGTMNTEAFF. The chain employs TRBV5-1 and TRBJ1-1; a possible D gene is TRBD1 (5 bases). This CDR3 has 16 amino acids. Germline V gene data show CDR1 as SGHRS and CDR2 as YFSETQ. V shed 1 base and J shed 0 bases, with 13 bases lying between them.